This T cell receptor (beta chain) is from a study of CD8 T cells in ankylosing spondylitis. In this sample, this clonotype turned up many times. Its matching antigen is unknown. The authors made TCR beta libraries by quantitative 5'-RACE with molecular barcodes. TCRdb ran MiXCR on the 5' RACE reads and lists one entry per CDR3 protein. The sample consists of 50,000 or so distinct CDR3 sequences, 6% to 7.5% of them appearing once. Overall study results and limits: Typical of ankylosing spondylitis blood, it appeared, was a TCR beta motif of eight highly homologous variants. Clones linked to disease, bearing a CD8+ phenotype, were relatively rare in peripheral blood. Clones tied to disease were said to be significantly enriched in matched ankylosing spondylitis synovial fluid.

The receptor was isolated from a female donor with ankylosing spondylitis or in good health (not recorded which). The sample taken for sequencing was blood, either unsorted or a sorted T cell fraction (not recorded which).

Written as DNA, the CDR3 is TGCAGTGCTGGCCTAGCGGGGGCCGCTAAAAATGAGCAGTTCTTC. It yields the protein CSAGLAGAAKNEQFF. The chain carries TRBV20-1 and TRBJ2-1; TRBD2 aligns across 10 bases. The J segment lost 7 bases and the V segment lost 5 bases, leaving 11 bases of the junction unmatched. CDR1 and CDR2 from the germline V gene are DFQATT and SNEGSKA (reference sequence). The CDR3 is 15 amino acids.